This TCR beta chain was profiled in a study of cytomegalovirus exposure and HLA in healthy donors. Germline trimming cut 11 bases from V and 7 bases from J; bases unmatched to any gene: 8. Looked up from germline, CDR1 is LNHDA and CDR2 is SQIVND (reference sequence). The CDR3 spans 13 residues. PCR was performed using 60 Vbeta and 13 Jbeta primers. Libraries were prepared by immunoSEQ multiplex PCR; TCRdb keeps only in-frame clonotypes and omits some of them. This sample has hundreds of thousands of clones, with 70% to 85% found just once. Sequencing used PBMCs. The V call is TRBV19, the J call TRBJ1-5; 10 nucleotides agree with TRBD1. This clonotype originated in a woman in her forties in good health and CMV-seronegative. The chain's CDR3 is CAGSTGGLQPQHF. The CDR3, as DNA: TGTGCCGGATCGACAGGGGGCTTACAGCCCCAGCATTTT. Based on the CDR3 plus reference TRBV19 and TRBJ1-5, the full variable domain is DGGITQSPKYLFRKEGQNVTLSCEQNLNHDAMYWYRQDPGQGLRLIYYSQIVNDFQKGDIAEGYSVSREKKESFPLTVTSAQKNPTAFYLCAGSTGGLQPQHFGDGTRLSIL.